A selection of T cell receptor beta chains follows, all from one sample in a study of cytomegalovirus exposure and HLA in healthy donors. The table came from immunoSEQ multiplex PCR; TCRdb's copy has only in-frame clones and leaves some out. The repertoire holds more than 95,000 clones, with approximately 74% as singletons. The sample consisted of PBMCs. These TCRs come from a woman aged 50 to 60 in good health and CMV-seropositive. CDR3s include the opening cysteine and the closing phenylalanine or tryptophan. A D gene is named only where the DNA matches it firmly. Size tells how often a clone was seen (once, few, many) or the class of an expanded clone, and some rows leave it out.

d_call,clone_size,v_call,j_call,cdr3_nt,cdr3_aa
TRBD2,NA,TRBV2,TRBJ2-5,TGTGCCACCCAAGGCCTAGCGGGATTGGAGACCCAGTACTTC,CATQGLAGLETQYF
TRBD2,NA,TRBV5-6,TRBJ2-7,TGTGCCAGCAGCTTGACCCGGGACTATGAGCAGTACTTC,CASSLTRDYEQYF
TRBD1,NA,TRBV7-9,TRBJ1-2,TGTGCCAGCAGCTTATTAGGACAAGGGGGCGACGACACCTTC,CASSLLGQGGDDTF
NA,NA,TRBV6-5,TRBJ1-1,TGTGCCAGCAGTTACGAGGGAGCTGAAGCTTTCTTT,CASSYEGAEAFF
TRBD1,NA,TRBV2,TRBJ1-2,TGTGCCAGCCGGGGACAGAACTATGGCTACACCTTC,CASRGQNYGYTF
NA,once,TRBV5-1,TRBJ1-1,TGCGCCAGCAGCCCCTCGGACAGCGAAGCTTTCTTT,CASSPSDSEAFF
NA,NA,TRBV7-2,TRBJ2-7,TGTGCCAGCACCGGCATAATGACTGAGACCTACGAGCAGTACTTC,CASTGIMTETYEQYF
NA,NA,TRBV10-3,TRBJ1-1,TGTGCCATCAAGGGAGACCCCGGCACTGAAGCTTTCTTT,CAIKGDPGTEAFF
TRBD1,NA,TRBV27,TRBJ2-3,TGTGCCAGCTATCCCGGACAGGGTATTTGGGATACGCAGTATTTT,CASYPGQGIWDTQYF
TRBD1,NA,TRBV6-5,TRBJ2-2,TGTGCCAGCAATAGACAGGGGATCGGGGAGCTGTTTTTT,CASNRQGIGELFF
TRBD2,NA,TRBV6-5,TRBJ2-7,TGTGCCAGCAGCCGGACTAGCGCGCCCTACGAGCAGTACTTC,CASSRTSAPYEQYF
NA,NA,TRBV4-3,TRBJ1-2,TGCGCCAGCAGCCAAGATAGGGGAGGTGGCTATGGCTACACCTTC,CASSQDRGGGYGYTF
TRBD2,NA,TRBV5-1,TRBJ2-5,TGCGCCAGCAGCTCAAGGACTGGACTAGCGGGGCTACACCAAGAGACCCAGTACTTC,CASSSRTGLAGLHQETQYF
NA,NA,TRBV7-9,TRBJ2-2,TGTGCCAGCAGCGCATCAGCGACCGGGGAGCTGTTTTTT,CASSASATGELFF
TRBD1,NA,TRBV9,TRBJ1-1,TGTGCCAGCAAACATATTTACGGGACAGGGGACGCTGAAGCTTTCTTT,CASKHIYGTGDAEAFF
NA,NA,TRBV7-2,TRBJ1-2,TGTGCCAGCAGCTCAGATCAGGGAGGCTATGGCTACACCTTC,CASSSDQGGYGYTF
NA,NA,TRBV6-5,TRBJ1-2,TGTGCCAGCAGTCGGGACTCCATCGAGGGGGGCTACACCTTC,CASSRDSIEGGYTF
TRBD1,few,TRBV6-1,TRBJ1-1,TGTGCCAGCAGTGAAACAGGGGGCTATGAAGCTTTCTTT,CASSETGGYEAFF
TRBD1,NA,TRBV18,TRBJ1-5,TGTGCCAGCTCACCTAACAGGGGCGATCAGCCCCAGCATTTT,CASSPNRGDQPQHF
NA,NA,TRBV4-3,TRBJ1-3,TGCGCCAGCAGCCAAGATTCCATAAAGGGGGGAAACACCATATATTTT,CASSQDSIKGGNTIYF
NA,NA,TRBV10-1,TRBJ1-1,TGCGCCAACCAGACTAACACTGAAGCTTTCTTT,CANQTNTEAFF
TRBD1,NA,TRBV5-8,TRBJ1-2,TGTGCCAGCAGAACCCCAATCATCCGGGACAGGTATACGAGATATGGCTACACCTTC,CASRTPIIRDRYTRYGYTF
NA,few,TRBV10-3,TRBJ1-2,TGTGCCATCAGTGTGCCAGGCGAAAAAAACTATGGCTACACCTTC,CAISVPGEKNYGYTF
NA,NA,TRBV4-3,TRBJ2-7,TGCGCCAGCAGCCAAGAGGGGGCAGACGAGCAGTACTTC,CASSQEGADEQYF
NA,NA,TRBV6-5,TRBJ1-2,TGTGCCAGCAGTTCCGGGAGCCACTATGGCTACACCTTC,CASSSGSHYGYTF
NA,NA,TRBV27,TRBJ1-5,TGTGCCAGCAGGGCCGGGGTCAGCAATCAGCCCCAGCATTTT,CASRAGVSNQPQHF
TRBD1,NA,TRBV19,TRBJ1-2,TGTGCCAGTAAGGACCAGGGGGCCGGCTATGGCTACACCTTC,CASKDQGAGYGYTF
TRBD2,NA,TRBV30,TRBJ2-2,TGTGCCTGGAGTCCCGGACTAGCGGGGGCGAACACCGGGGAGCTGTTTTTT,CAWSPGLAGANTGELFF
NA,NA,TRBV19,TRBJ1-3,TGTGCCAGTAGTACCTTCTCTGGAAACACCATATATTTT,CASSTFSGNTIYF
TRBD1,NA,TRBV7-9,TRBJ1-1,TGTGCCAGCAGCTTAAACAGGGGAAGGACTGAAGCTTTCTTT,CASSLNRGRTEAFF
TRBD1,NA,TRBV5-1,TRBJ2-6,TGCGCCAGCAGCCCCGCTGGACAGGTTGCGTCCAACGTCCTGACTTTC,CASSPAGQVASNVLTF
NA,NA,TRBV19,TRBJ2-7,TGTGCCAGTAGTCCACAGGGTAGGGGCTACGAGCAGTACTTC,CASSPQGRGYEQYF
NA,NA,TRBV7-2,TRBJ2-3,TGTGCCAGCAAGGGGACTCAGACAGATACGCAGTATTTT,CASKGTQTDTQYF
TRBD1,NA,TRBV29-1,TRBJ1-2,TGCAGCGTTGAAGATCTAACAGGGGCCCATAACCAGGGATATGGCTACACCTTC,CSVEDLTGAHNQGYGYTF
TRBD1,NA,TRBV2,TRBJ1-4,TGTGCCAGCAGGGCCACCGGGACAGGGGAGCAAAAACTGTTTTTT,CASRATGTGEQKLFF
TRBD1,NA,TRBV27,TRBJ1-2,TGTGCCAGCAGTAGGATAACAGGGGCGGGTTATGGCTACACCTTC,CASSRITGAGYGYTF
TRBD1,NA,TRBV7-8,TRBJ1-1,TGTGCCAGCCGTCTCCAGGGGGCCGCTGAAGCTTTCTTT,CASRLQGAAEAFF
NA,NA,TRBV7-2,TRBJ2-6,TGTGCCAGCAGCCTACAGGCTCCCGGGGCCAACGTCCTGACTTTC,CASSLQAPGANVLTF
TRBD1,NA,TRBV7-2,TRBJ1-1,TGTGCCAGCAGCTTGAACAGGGGCAGGTACACTGAAGCTTTCTTT,CASSLNRGRYTEAFF
NA,NA,TRBV6-5,TRBJ1-5,TGTGCCAGCAGTCCAGCAACAGGGAGCAATCAGCCCCAGCATTTT,CASSPATGSNQPQHF
TRBD1,NA,TRBV11-2,TRBJ1-1,TGTGCCAGCAGCTTGGTAATGGGACAGCCGAACACTGAAGCTTTCTTT,CASSLVMGQPNTEAFF
NA,once,TRBV2,TRBJ2-5,TGTGCCAGCCGTGCTAGCCCTTCGGAGACCCAGTACTTC,CASRASPSETQYF
TRBD1,NA,TRBV5-8,TRBJ1-1,TGTGCCAGCAGCCCCTCGGGACAGGTTCCCACTGAAGCTTTCTTT,CASSPSGQVPTEAFF
NA,few,TRBV18,TRBJ2-7,TGTGCCAGCTCATCTACCCACGAGCAGTACTTC,CASSSTHEQYF